This TCR beta chain was profiled in a study of cytomegalovirus exposure and HLA in healthy donors. Points from the study as a whole: Prediction of most subjects' HLA-A and HLA-B alleles by TCR beta sequences was reportedly accurate.

As regards this clone: Its antigen is unknown.

It was with 60 Vbeta and 13 Jbeta primers that the PCR ran. Assay used: immunoSEQ multiplex PCR; TCRdb lists only in-frame clones, some missing. The data hold some 70,000 clones, with 75% to 80% observed a single time. All donors participated as healthy donors of bone marrow. Between the trimmed V and J ends, which lost 5 bases and 4 bases, there was a span of 14 bases. The germline V gene has CDR1 SQVTM and CDR2 ANQGSEA. This CDR3 comprises 13 residues. The chain employs TRBV29-1 and TRBJ2-5; tentatively, D is TRBD1 (6 bases). Sample: PBMCs. This clonotype originated in a man younger than 35 in good health and CMV-seropositive. DNA of the CDR3: TGCAGCGTTACCACAGGGTCCGGAGAGACCCAGTACTTC. As protein: CSVTTGSGETQYF.